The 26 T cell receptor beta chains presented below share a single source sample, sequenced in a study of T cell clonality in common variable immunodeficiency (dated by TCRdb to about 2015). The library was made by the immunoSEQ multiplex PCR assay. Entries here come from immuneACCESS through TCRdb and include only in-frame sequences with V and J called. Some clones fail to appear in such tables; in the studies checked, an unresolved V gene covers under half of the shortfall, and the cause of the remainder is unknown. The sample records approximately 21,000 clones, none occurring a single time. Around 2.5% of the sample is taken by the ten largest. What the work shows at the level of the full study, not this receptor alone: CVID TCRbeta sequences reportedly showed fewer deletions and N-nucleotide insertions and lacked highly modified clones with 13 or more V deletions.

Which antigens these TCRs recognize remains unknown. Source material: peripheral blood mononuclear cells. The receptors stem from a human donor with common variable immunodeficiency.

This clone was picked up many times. The CDR3 is CASSPGGRTYNEQFF. The sequenced part of the CDR3 DNA is TGTGCCAGCAGTCCAGGGGGAAGGACCTACAATGAG. J is TRBJ2-1 and V is TRBV6-2 or TRBV6-3, with 7 nucleotides matching TRBD1. The read halts 3 residues ahead of the CDR3 end, with the missing end drawn from the germline J gene. The CDR3 extends over 15 amino acids. J was trimmed by 2 bases and V by 5 bases; bases with no gene match: 6. CDR1 is MNHEY and CDR2 is SVGEGT in the germline V gene.

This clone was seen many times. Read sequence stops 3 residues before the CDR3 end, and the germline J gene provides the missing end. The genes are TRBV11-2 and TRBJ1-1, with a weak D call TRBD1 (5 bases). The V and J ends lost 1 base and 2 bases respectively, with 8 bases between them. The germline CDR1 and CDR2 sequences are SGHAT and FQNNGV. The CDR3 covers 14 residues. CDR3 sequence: CASSLGGYNTEAFF. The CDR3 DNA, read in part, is TGTGCCAGCAGCTTAGGGGGCTACAACACTGAA.

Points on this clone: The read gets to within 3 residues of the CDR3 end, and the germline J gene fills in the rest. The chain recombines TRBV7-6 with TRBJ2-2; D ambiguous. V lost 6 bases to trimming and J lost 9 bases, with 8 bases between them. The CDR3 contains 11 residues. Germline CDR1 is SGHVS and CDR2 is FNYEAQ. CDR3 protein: CASSRSWELFF. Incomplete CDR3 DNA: TGTGCCAGCAGTCGGTCGTGGGAG. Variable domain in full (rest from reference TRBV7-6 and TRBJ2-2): GAGVSQSPRYKVTKRGQDVALRCDPISGHVSLYWYRQALGQGPEFLTYFNYEAQQDKSGLPNDRFSAERPEGSISTLTIQRTEQRDSAMYRCASSRSWELFFGEGSRLTVL.

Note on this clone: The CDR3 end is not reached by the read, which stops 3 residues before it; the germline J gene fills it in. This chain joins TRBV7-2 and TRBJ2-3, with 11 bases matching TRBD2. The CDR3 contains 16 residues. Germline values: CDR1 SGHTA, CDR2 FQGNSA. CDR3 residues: CASSLAAVAGGWAQYF. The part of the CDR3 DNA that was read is TGTGCCAGCAGCTTAGCGGCGGTAGCGGGGGGGTGGGCG.

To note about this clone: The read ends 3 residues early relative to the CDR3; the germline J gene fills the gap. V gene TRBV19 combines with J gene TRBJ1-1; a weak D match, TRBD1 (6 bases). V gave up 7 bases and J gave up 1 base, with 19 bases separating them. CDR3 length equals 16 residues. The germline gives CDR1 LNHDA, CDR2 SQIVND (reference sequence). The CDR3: CASKQLTGPKNTEAFF. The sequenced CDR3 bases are TGTGCCAGTAAACAATTGACAGGCCCCAAGAACACTGAA.

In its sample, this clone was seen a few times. This CDR3 reads CASSPSGGANNEQFF. Incomplete CDR3 DNA: TGTGCCAGCAGCCCGAGCGGCGGGGCCAACAATGAG. The genes are TRBV7-9 and TRBJ2-1, with D possibly being TRBD2 (6 bases). The read finishes 3 residues shy of the CDR3 end, and the germline J gene is used to complete it. This CDR3 has 15 residues. The germline gives CDR1 SEHNR, CDR2 FQNEAQ (reference sequence). With 5 bases removed from V and 5 bases from J, the gap between germline ends came to 16 bases.

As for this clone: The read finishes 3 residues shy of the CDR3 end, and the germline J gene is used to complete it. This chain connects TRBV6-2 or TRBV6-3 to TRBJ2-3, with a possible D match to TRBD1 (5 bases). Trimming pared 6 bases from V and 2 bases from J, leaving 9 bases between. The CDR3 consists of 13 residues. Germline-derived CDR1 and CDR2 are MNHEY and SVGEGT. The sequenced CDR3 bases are TGTGCCAGCAGCCGCAGGGTCACAGATACG. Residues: CASSRRVTDT. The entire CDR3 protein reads CASSRRVTDTQYF.

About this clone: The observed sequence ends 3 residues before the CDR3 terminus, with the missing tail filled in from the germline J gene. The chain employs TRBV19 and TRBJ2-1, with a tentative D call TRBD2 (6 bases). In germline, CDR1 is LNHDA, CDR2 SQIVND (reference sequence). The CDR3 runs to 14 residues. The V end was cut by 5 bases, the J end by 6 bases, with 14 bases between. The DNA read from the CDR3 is TGTGCCAGTAGTGCGCCGGGACTCCCCAATGAG. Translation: CASSAPGLPNE. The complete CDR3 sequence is CASSAPGLPNEQFF.

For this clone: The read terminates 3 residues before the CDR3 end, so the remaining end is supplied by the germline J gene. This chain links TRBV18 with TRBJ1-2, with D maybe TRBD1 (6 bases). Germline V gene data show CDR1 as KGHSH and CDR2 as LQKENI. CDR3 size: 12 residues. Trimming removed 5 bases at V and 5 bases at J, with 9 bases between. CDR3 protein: CASSSDRYGYTF. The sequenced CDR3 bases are TGTGCCAGCTCATCGGACAGATATGGC.

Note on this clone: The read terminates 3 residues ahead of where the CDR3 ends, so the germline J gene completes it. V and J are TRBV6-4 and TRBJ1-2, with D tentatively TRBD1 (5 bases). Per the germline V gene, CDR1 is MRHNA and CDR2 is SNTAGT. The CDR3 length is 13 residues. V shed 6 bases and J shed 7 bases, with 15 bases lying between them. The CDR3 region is CASSPWEGSGYTF. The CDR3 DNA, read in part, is TGTGCCAGCAGCCCATGGGAGGGGTCTGGC.

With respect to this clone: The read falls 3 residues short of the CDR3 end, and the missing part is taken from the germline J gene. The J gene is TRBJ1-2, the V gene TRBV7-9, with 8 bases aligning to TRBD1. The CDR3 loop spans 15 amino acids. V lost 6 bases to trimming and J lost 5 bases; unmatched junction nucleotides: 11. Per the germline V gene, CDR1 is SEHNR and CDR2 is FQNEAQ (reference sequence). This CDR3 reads CASRQGTGPWYGYTF. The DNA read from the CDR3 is TGTGCCAGCAGGCAAGGGACAGGCCCGTGGTATGGC.

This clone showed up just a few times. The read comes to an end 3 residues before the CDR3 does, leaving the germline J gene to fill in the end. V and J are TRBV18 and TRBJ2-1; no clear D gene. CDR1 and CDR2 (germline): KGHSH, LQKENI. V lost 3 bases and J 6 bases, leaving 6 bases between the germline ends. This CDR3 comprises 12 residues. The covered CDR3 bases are TGTGCCAGCTCACCCAGTACCAATGAG. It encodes CASSPSTNE. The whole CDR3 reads CASSPSTNEQFF. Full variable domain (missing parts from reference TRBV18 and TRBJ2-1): NAGVMQNPRHLVRRRGQEARLRCSPMKGHSHVYWYRQLPEEGLKFMVYLQKENIIDESGMPKERFSAEFPKEGPSILRIQQVVRGDSAAYFCASSPSTNEQFFGPGTRLTVL.

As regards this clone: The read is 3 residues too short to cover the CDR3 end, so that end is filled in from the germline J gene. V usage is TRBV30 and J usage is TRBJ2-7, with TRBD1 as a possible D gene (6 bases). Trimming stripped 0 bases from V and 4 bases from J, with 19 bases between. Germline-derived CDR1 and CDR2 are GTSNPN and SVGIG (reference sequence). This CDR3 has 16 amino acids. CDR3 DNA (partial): TGTGCCTGGAGTGTACTCACCTCGGGACATATTTACGAG. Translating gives CAWSVLTSGHIYE. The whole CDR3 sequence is CAWSVLTSGHIYEQYF.

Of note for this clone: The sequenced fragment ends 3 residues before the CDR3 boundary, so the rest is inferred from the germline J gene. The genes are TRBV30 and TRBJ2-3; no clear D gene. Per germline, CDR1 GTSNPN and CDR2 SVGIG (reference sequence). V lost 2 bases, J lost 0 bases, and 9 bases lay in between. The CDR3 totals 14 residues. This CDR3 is CAWSPTSSTDTQYF. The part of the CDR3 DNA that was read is TGTGCCTGGAGTCCGACTTCTAGCACAGATACG.

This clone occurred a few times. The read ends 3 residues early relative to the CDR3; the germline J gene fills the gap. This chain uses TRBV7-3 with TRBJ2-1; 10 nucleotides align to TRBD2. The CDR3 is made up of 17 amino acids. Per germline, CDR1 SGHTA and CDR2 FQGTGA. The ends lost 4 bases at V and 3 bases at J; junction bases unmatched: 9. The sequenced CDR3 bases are TGTGCCAGCAGCTCCTACGGGGAGCGGGAGGGCTACAATGAG. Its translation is CASSSYGEREGYNE. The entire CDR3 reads CASSSYGEREGYNEQFF.

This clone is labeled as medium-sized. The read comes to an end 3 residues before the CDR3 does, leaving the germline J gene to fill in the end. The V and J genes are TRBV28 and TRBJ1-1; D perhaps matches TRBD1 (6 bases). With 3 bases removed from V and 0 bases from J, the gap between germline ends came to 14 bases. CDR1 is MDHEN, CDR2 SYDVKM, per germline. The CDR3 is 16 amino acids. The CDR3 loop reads CASSFVQGVLNTEAFF. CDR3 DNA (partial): TGTGCCAGCAGTTTCGTACAGGGCGTATTGAACACTGAA.

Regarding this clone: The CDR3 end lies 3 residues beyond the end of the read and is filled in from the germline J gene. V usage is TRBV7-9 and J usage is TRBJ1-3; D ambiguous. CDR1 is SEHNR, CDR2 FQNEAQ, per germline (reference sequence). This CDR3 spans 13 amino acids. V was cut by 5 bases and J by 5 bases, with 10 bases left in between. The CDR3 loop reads CASSPRVRNTIYF. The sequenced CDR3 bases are TGTGCCAGCAGCCCAAGGGTGAGAAACACC.

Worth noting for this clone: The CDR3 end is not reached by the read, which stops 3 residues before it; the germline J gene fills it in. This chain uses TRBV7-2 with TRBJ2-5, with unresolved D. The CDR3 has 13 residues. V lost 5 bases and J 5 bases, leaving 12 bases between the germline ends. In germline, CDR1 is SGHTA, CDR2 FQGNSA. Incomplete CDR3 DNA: TGTGCCAGCAGCGGTAGCTTCGGGGAGACC. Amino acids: CASSGSFGET. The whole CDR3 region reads CASSGSFGETQYF.

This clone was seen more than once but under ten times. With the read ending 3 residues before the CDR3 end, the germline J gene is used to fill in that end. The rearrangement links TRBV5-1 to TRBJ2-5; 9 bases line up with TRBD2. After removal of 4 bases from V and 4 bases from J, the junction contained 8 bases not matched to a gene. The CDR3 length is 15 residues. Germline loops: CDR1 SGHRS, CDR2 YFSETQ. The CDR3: CASSISGGTRETQYF. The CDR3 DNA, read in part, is TGCGCCAGCAGCATTAGCGGGGGAACCCGAGAGACC.

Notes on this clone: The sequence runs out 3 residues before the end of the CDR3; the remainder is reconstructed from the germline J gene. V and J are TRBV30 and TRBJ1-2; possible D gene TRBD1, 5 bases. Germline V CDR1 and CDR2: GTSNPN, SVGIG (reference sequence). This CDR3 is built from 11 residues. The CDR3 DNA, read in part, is TGTGCCTGGACGGCAGGGCAAGGC. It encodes CAWTAGQG. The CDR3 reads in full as CAWTAGQGYTF.

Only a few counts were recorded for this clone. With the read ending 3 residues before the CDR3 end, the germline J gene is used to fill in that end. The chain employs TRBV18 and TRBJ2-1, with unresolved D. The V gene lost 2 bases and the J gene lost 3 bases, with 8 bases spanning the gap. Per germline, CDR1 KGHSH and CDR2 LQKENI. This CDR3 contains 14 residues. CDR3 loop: CASSPTTGYNEQFF. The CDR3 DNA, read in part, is TGTGCCAGCTCACCAACCACTGGCTACAATGAG.

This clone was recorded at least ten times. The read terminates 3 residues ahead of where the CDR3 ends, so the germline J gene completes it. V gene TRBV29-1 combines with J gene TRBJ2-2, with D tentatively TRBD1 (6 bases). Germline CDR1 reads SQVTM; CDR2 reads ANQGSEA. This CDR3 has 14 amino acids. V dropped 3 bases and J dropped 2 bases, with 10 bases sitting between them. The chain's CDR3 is CSVDRGLNTGELFF. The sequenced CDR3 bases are TGCAGCGTTGACAGGGGCCTAAACACCGGGGAG.

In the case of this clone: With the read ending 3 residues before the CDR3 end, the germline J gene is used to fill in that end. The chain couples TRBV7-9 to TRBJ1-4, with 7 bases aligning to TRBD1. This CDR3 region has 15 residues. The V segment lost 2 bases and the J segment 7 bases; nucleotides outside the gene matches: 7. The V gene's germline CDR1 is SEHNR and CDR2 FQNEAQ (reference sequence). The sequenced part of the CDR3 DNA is TGTGCCAGCAGCTTACCCCGACAGGGCCGTGAAAAA. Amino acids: CASSLPRQGREK. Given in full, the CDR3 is CASSLPRQGREKLFF. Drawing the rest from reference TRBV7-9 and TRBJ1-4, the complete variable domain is DTGVSQNPRHKITKRGQNVTFRCDPISEHNRLYWYRQTLGQGPEFLTYFQNEAQLEKSRLLSDRFSAERPKGSFSTLEIQRTEQGDSAMYLCASSLPRQGREKLFFGSGTQLSVL.

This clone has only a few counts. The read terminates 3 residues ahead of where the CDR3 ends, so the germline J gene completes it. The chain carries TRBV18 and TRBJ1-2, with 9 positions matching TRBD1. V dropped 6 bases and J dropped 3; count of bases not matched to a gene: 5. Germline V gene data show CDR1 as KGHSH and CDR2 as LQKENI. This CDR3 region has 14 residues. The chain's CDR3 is CASSAGTGHYGYTF. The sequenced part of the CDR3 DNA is TGTGCCAGCTCCGCCGGGACAGGGCACTATGGC.

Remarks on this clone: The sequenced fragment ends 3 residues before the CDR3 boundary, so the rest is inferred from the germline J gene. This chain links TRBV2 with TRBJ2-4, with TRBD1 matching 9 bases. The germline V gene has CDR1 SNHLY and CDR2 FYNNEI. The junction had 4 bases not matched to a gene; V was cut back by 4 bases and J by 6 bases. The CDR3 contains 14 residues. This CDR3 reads CASSGTGALNIQYF. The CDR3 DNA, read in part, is TGTGCCAGCAGTGGGACAGGGGCTTTAAACATT.

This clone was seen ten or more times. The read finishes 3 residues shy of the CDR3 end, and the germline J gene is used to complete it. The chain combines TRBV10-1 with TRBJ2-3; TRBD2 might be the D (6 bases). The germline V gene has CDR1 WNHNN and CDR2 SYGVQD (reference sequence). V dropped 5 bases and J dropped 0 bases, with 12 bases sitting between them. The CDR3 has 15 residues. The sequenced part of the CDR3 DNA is TGCGCCAGCAGTCGCGGGGAGGTTAGCACAGATACG. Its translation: CASSRGEVSTDT. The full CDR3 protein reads CASSRGEVSTDTQYF.